A single sample gave rise to the 9 T cell receptor beta chains below, sequenced in a study of radiotherapy plus CTLA-4 blockade in lung cancer. Method: immunoSEQ multiplex PCR; TCRdb's copy keeps in-frame clones and lacks some. Of approximately 40,000 clones detected, just over 85% appear once; the ten largest clones hold 22%. Sequencing used peripheral blood, obtained from a patient treated with radiotherapy plus ipilimumab. All receptors come from a human donor with non-small cell lung cancer whose response to radiotherapy plus ipilimumab could not be evaluated.

This clone was counted only a few times. This chain links TRBV2 with TRBJ1-4, with D perhaps matching TRBD1 (5 bases). The V and J ends lost 6 bases and 7 bases respectively, with 18 bases between them. Germline V CDR1 and CDR2: SNHLY, FYNNEI. The CDR3 loop spans 15 amino acids. Written as DNA, the CDR3 is TGTGCCAGCAGGTCGGGGGACCGTGGGGGTGAAAAACTGTTTTTT. Its protein is CASRSGDRGGEKLFF.

This chain links TRBV18 with TRBJ1-2; D gene uncertain. Trimming stripped 0 bases from V and 8 bases from J, with 10 bases between. The CDR3 is 13 amino acids. In germline, CDR1 is KGHSH, CDR2 LQKENI. The CDR3 protein is CASSPPKAVGYTF. The CDR3 coding sequence is TGTGCCAGCTCACCACCGAAAGCGGTGGGCTACACCTTC.

The rearrangement uses TRBV5-5 and TRBJ1-2; 7 bases match TRBD1. The CDR3 spans 15 residues. V lost 0 bases to trimming and J lost 8 bases; unmatched junction nucleotides: 10. CDR1 is SGHKS and CDR2 is YYEKEE in the germline V gene (reference sequence). Here the CDR3 reads CASSLESRGDSGYTF. The CDR3 bases are TGTGCCAGCAGCTTGGAATCCAGGGGGGATTCGGGCTACACCTTC.

The chain employs TRBV18 and TRBJ1-3; 11 bases agree with TRBD1. Germline V gives CDR1 KGHSH, CDR2 LQKENI. The CDR3 length is 16 residues. V shed 3 bases and J 2 bases; nucleotides not matched to a gene: 3. The CDR3 region is CASSPPGQGAGNTIYF. The CDR3 DNA sequence: TGTGCCAGCTCACCCCCGGGACAGGGGGCTGGAAACACCATATATTTT.

The chain joins TRBV5-8 to TRBJ1-2; D is perhaps TRBD1 (6 bases). Germline V gene lookup returns CDR1 SGHTS and CDR2 YDEGEE. The V end was cut by 9 bases, the J end by 7 bases, with 16 bases between. CDR3 length: 12 residues. The CDR3 region has the DNA TGTGCCACCTCATTCAGAGGGGGTGGCTACACCTTC. It specifies CATSFRGGGYTF.

This clone was seen just once. The rearrangement links TRBV12-5 to TRBJ2-7; maybe TRBD2 (5 bases). The CDR3 spans 19 residues. In germline, CDR1 is LGHNT, CDR2 FRNRAP. The V and J ends lost 0 bases and 11 bases respectively, with 32 bases between them. This CDR3 is CASGLVLGPQPVPPTSKYF. CDR3 DNA: TGTGCTAGTGGTTTGGTACTAGGACCCCAGCCAGTCCCACCTACGAGCAAGTACTTC.

The chain has TRBV19 and TRBJ2-2; D gene uncertain. CDR3 length: 14 amino acids. Germline-derived CDR1 and CDR2 are LNHDA and SQIVND (reference sequence). The V end was cut by 6 bases, the J end by 4 bases, with 12 bases between. CDR3 loop: CASSSLSSTGELFF. In DNA form, the CDR3 reads TGTGCCAGTAGCTCCCTGTCGTCCACCGGGGAGCTGTTTTTT.

The chain couples TRBV6-5 to TRBJ2-1; unclear D gene. Trimming shortened V by 0 bases and J by 8 bases, and 11 bases separated the two germline ends. This CDR3 has 14 residues. Germline lookup yields CDR1 MNHEY and CDR2 SVGAGI. The CDR3 loop is CASSYSPAQDEQFF. The CDR3, as DNA: TGTGCCAGCAGTTACTCCCCGGCCCAGGATGAGCAGTTCTTC.

The genes are TRBV19 and TRBJ2-5; 8 bases match TRBD1. The V and J ends lost 1 base and 7 bases, in that order; junction bases with no gene match: 11. The CDR3 totals 16 residues. CDR1 is LNHDA, CDR2 SQIVND, per germline (reference sequence). CDR3 amino acids: CASSIGQGAGVGTQYF. The CDR3 coding sequence is TGTGCCAGTAGTATAGGGCAGGGGGCAGGAGTAGGGACCCAGTACTTC.